This entry lists 5 T cell receptor beta chains sequenced from one sample in a study of type 1 regulatory T cells. A single record per CDR3 protein comes from TCRdb applying MiXCR to the reads. The data show about 65,000 distinct CDR3 sequences, approximately 50% seen once. Their cognate antigens are unknown. The specimen was cultured non-Tr1 T cells, either the whole culture or a sorted T cell fraction (not recorded which). The receptor set was obtained from a human donor in good health.

This clonotype came up a few times. The DNA for the CDR3 is TGTGCCAGCAGCCGAGGTGGCGCCTACGTGGGGGAGCTGTTTTTT. Translation: CASSRGGAYVGELFF. This sequence joins TRBV7-2 and TRBJ2-2; D is unresolved. The V gene lost 5 bases and the J gene lost 8 bases, with 18 bases spanning the gap. The CDR3 totals 15 residues. The germline CDR1 and CDR2 sequences are SGHTA and FQGNSA.

This clonotype has more than one count but fewer than ten. The CDR3 bases are TGTGCCAGCAGTTCCCACTTAGCGGGGACTGCCTACAATGAGCAGTTCTTC. Its translation: CASSSHLAGTAYNEQFF. The gene calls are TRBV6-2 or TRBV6-3 and TRBJ2-1; TRBD2 matches 8 bases. This CDR3 has 17 amino acids. V gave up 4 bases and J gave up 2 bases; unmatched junction bases: 10. The germline gives CDR1 MNHEY, CDR2 SVGEGT.

This clonotype has more than one count but fewer than ten. The rearrangement uses TRBV11-2 and TRBJ1-2, with no clear D. The germline V and J ends were trimmed by 5 bases and 4 bases, with 8 bases remaining between them. Germline CDR1 and CDR2: SGHAT and FQNNGV. This CDR3 is 12 amino acids long. CDR3 sequence reads: CASSPFPYGYTF. The CDR3 DNA follows: TGTGCCAGCAGCCCCTTCCCCTATGGCTACACCTTC.

This clonotype has only a few counts. This rearrangement joins TRBV6-2 or TRBV6-3 to TRBJ2-6; the match to TRBD2 covers 12 bases. Germline-derived CDR1 and CDR2 are MNHEY and SVGEGT. This CDR3 region has 18 residues. V lost 5 bases and J lost 3; bases outside the gene matches: 8. CDR3 amino acids: CASSVTSGGSRGANVLTF. The CDR3 bases are TGTGCCAGCAGTGTGACTAGCGGGGGATCTCGTGGGGCCAACGTCCTGACTTTC.

The chain joins TRBV29-1 to TRBJ2-1; 11 bases are shared with TRBD1. CDR1 and CDR2 (germline): SQVTM, ANQGSEA. The CDR3 spans 13 residues. V was clipped by 6 bases and J by 6 bases; unmatched bases: 4. CDR3 DNA sequence: TGCAGCGTGGACAGGGGGCGTCCCAATGAGCAGTTCTTC. Translation gives CSVDRGRPNEQFF.